The 5 T cell receptor beta chains reported below all come from one sample, sequenced in a study of blood T cell repertoires in COVID-19. Using immunoSEQ multiplex PCR, the repertoire was profiled, and TCRdb retains in-frame clones only, with some absent. The sample carries 250,000 or so clones, more than 85% recorded once. Sample: peripheral blood. Every receptor here comes from a woman in her 70s with active or convalescent COVID-19.

CDR3 nucleotides: TGTGCCAGCAGTGGAAGGAGCGGGGGACCCGGGGAGCTGTTTTTT. This codes for CASSGRSGGPGELFF. The rearrangement joins TRBV2 to TRBJ2-2; TRBD2 matches at 8 bases. CDR3 length: 15 residues. CDR1 is SNHLY, CDR2 FYNNEI, per germline. Trimming removed 4 bases from V and 6 bases from J; junction bases left unmatched: 7.

This sequence joins TRBV24-1 and TRBJ1-2; D remains unclear. Trimming left V 3 bases short and J 4 bases short, with 8 bases between. From germline, CDR1 is KGHDR and CDR2 SFDVKD. The CDR3 sequence is 13 residues long. CDR3 amino acids: CATSDNTFYGYTF. DNA for the CDR3: TGTGCCACCAGTGATAACACCTTCTATGGCTACACCTTC.

The chain is built from TRBV18 and TRBJ1-1; 11 bases agree with TRBD1. The CDR3 contains 14 residues. Trimming cost V 6 bases and J 5 bases; bases outside gene matches: 5. Germline V gives CDR1 KGHSH, CDR2 LQKENI. The CDR3 DNA sequence: TGTGCCAGCTCTGGACAGGGGGCGCGAACTGAAGCTTTCTTT. It codes for CASSGQGARTEAFF.

J is TRBJ2-7 and V is TRBV11-2, with a tentative D call TRBD2 (6 bases). The CDR3 sequence is 17 residues long. V was shortened by 0 bases and J by 4 bases, with 19 bases between the two germline ends. The germline CDR1 and CDR2 sequences are SGHAT and FQNNGV. CDR3 amino acids: CASSLDLGGGAYYEQYF. CDR3 DNA: TGTGCCAGCAGCTTAGATCTGGGAGGCGGCGCGTATTACGAGCAGTACTTC.

V gene TRBV7-9 combines with J gene TRBJ1-2, with D possibly being TRBD1 (6 bases). Germline loops: CDR1 SEHNR, CDR2 FQNEAQ (reference sequence). The CDR3 has 13 amino acids. V lost 3 bases and J lost 7, with 12 bases in between. CDR3 region: CASSFGQGTGYTF. The DNA of the CDR3 is TGTGCCAGCAGCTTCGGTCAGGGGACTGGCTACACCTTC.